This passage covers 28 T cell receptor beta chains from one sample sequenced in a study of PD-1 blockade in mismatch repair-deficient tumors. The data were produced by immunoSEQ multiplex PCR, yet TCRdb's version contains in-frame clones alone and is incomplete. The data show around 100,000 clones, with 60% to 85% seen just once and roughly 4.8% held by the top ten. The sequenced sample was peripheral blood, obtained 60 weeks after starting pembrolizumab. These receptors all stem from an adult with mismatch repair-deficient cancer.

There are a few counts of this clone. The V gene is TRBV9, the J gene TRBJ1-2, with D uncertain. The CDR3 totals 12 residues. The V gene's germline CDR1 is SGDLS and CDR2 YYNGEE. V gave up 0 bases and J gave up 3 bases, with 3 bases separating them. The CDR3 coding sequence is TGTGCCAGCAGCGTAGACGACTATGGCTACACCTTC. It specifies CASSVDDYGYTF. Full variable domain (rest looked up from reference TRBV9 and TRBJ1-2): DSGVTQTPKHLITATGQRVTLRCSPRSGDLSVYWYQQSLDQGLQFLIQYYNGEERAKGNILERFSAQQFPDLHSELNLSSLELGDSALYFCASSVDDYGYTFGSGTRLTVV.

This chain uses TRBV10-1 with TRBJ1-1; D unclear. Germline V lookup: CDR1 WNHNN, CDR2 SYGVQD (reference sequence). This CDR3 comprises 13 residues. V dropped 5 bases and J dropped 0 bases, with 7 bases sitting between them. The CDR3 coding sequence is TGCGCCAGCAGTCTAACGGTGAACACTGAAGCTTTCTTT. Translating it yields CASSLTVNTEAFF.

This chain uses TRBV7-3 with TRBJ2-1; 14 bases are shared with TRBD2. V dropped 2 bases and J dropped 8; count of bases not matched to a gene: 8. Germline loops: CDR1 SGHTA, CDR2 FQGTGA. The CDR3 runs to 17 residues. The CDR3 is CASSLQTSGRATDEQFF. In DNA form, the CDR3 reads TGTGCCAGCAGCTTACAGACTAGCGGGAGGGCAACAGATGAGCAGTTCTTC.

J is TRBJ1-1 and V is TRBV7-9, with D possibly being TRBD1 (5 bases). Germline V gives CDR1 SEHNR, CDR2 FQNEAQ (reference sequence). V was shortened by 2 bases and J by 3 bases, with 13 bases between the two germline ends. This CDR3 region has 15 residues. CDR3 amino acids: CASSLHPGGDTEAFF. In DNA form, the CDR3 reads TGTGCCAGCAGCTTACACCCTGGGGGGGACACTGAAGCTTTCTTT.

This sequence joins TRBV6-5 and TRBJ1-1; D is possibly TRBD1 (6 bases). This CDR3 is 15 amino acids long. Germline V gives CDR1 MNHEY, CDR2 SVGAGI. V lost 4 bases to trimming and J lost 1 base, with 13 bases between them. The CDR3 here is CASSSPGQSNTEAFF. Here the CDR3 DNA reads TGTGCCAGCAGTTCACCGGGACAATCGAACACTGAAGCTTTCTTT.

This clone was observed a handful of times. This chain uses TRBV10-2 with TRBJ2-1; 9 nucleotides line up with TRBD1. V trimming: 5 bases; J trimming: 6 bases; junction bases outside the gene matches: 11. CDR3 size: 16 residues. The V gene's germline CDR1 is WSHSY and CDR2 SAAADI. The CDR3 loop is CASSRPRTGVSNEQFF. CDR3 nucleotide sequence: TGCGCCAGCAGTCGCCCAAGGACAGGGGTGTCCAATGAGCAGTTCTTC.

Note on this clone: The sample carries other DNA sequences with the same CDR3. The rearrangement uses TRBV5-8 and TRBJ1-5; tentative D call: TRBD1 (5 bases). CDR1 is SGHTS, CDR2 YDEGEE, per germline. The length of the CDR3 is 15 residues. V dropped 2 bases and J dropped 2 bases, with 11 bases sitting between them. The CDR3 DNA reads TGTGCCAGCAGCTTAATGCAGGGTGGCAATCAGCCCCAGCATTTT. Amino acids: CASSLMQGGNQPQHF.

The chain uses TRBV9 and TRBJ2-3; 8 bases map to TRBD2. Germline loops: CDR1 SGDLS, CDR2 YYNGEE. The CDR3 runs to 14 residues. V shed 4 bases and J 8 bases; nucleotides not matched to a gene: 9. CDR3 sequence reads: CASSPSGGSVTQYF. CDR3 in DNA: TGTGCCAGCAGCCCCTCGGGGGGGAGTGTTACGCAGTATTTT. The full variable domain, rest sourced from reference TRBV9 and TRBJ2-3, is DSGVTQTPKHLITATGQRVTLRCSPRSGDLSVYWYQQSLDQGLQFLIQYYNGEERAKGNILERFSAQQFPDLHSELNLSSLELGDSALYFCASSPSGGSVTQYFGPGTRLTVL.

J is TRBJ2-5 and V is TRBV11-2; D not resolved. CDR3 length: 13 residues. Germline CDR1 is SGHAT and CDR2 is FQNNGV. Trimming cost V 2 bases and J 5 bases, with 9 bases left between them. CDR3 bases: TGTGCCAGCAGCTTACCTAATGGGGAGACCCAGTACTTC. Residues: CASSLPNGETQYF.

The chain links TRBV5-4 to TRBJ2-7, with D perhaps TRBD2 (6 bases). Germline CDR1 and CDR2: SGHNT and YYREEE (reference sequence). V dropped 5 bases and J dropped 0 bases, with 12 bases sitting between them. There are 14 residues in the CDR3. CDR3: CASSNGGNSYEQYF. The CDR3 DNA reads TGTGCCAGCAGTAACGGGGGAAACTCCTACGAGCAGTACTTC.

The J gene is TRBJ2-4, the V gene TRBV18, with D possibly being TRBD1 (6 bases). V lost 6 bases to trimming and J lost 0 bases, with 21 bases between them. The CDR3 consists of 18 residues. CDR1 is KGHSH and CDR2 is LQKENI in the germline V gene. The CDR3 nucleotides read TGTGCCAGCTCGTCACTATCAAGACAGGAACTAGCCAAAAACATTCAGTACTTC. Encoded protein: CASSSLSRQELAKNIQYF.

The chain links TRBV19 to TRBJ1-1; no definite D call. CDR1 and CDR2 (germline): LNHDA, SQIVND (reference sequence). The CDR3 sequence is 15 residues long. V gave up 7 bases and J gave up 0 bases, with 15 bases separating them. The CDR3 spells CASNLPSGLNTEAFF. In DNA, the CDR3 is TGTGCCAGTAACCTTCCGTCCGGGCTGAACACTGAAGCTTTCTTT.

The chain is built from TRBV10-3 and TRBJ1-1; D is undetermined. CDR3 size: 14 residues. CDR1 and CDR2 from the germline V gene are ENHRY and SYGVKD. V lost 0 bases to trimming and J lost 4 bases, with 9 bases between them. CDR3 sequence (DNA): TGTGCCATCAGTGAGTCGGGCAGGATCACTGAAGCTTTCTTT. Translated, it gives CAISESGRITEAFF.

The genes are TRBV5-4 and TRBJ1-1; 8 bases line up with TRBD1. Per the germline V gene, CDR1 is SGHNT and CDR2 is YYREEE (reference sequence). The CDR3 runs to 17 residues. J was trimmed by 1 base and V by 4 bases; bases with no gene match: 12. The CDR3 here is CASSRPGTGLKNTEAFF. DNA for the CDR3: TGTGCCAGCAGCCGTCCCGGGACAGGATTGAAGAACACTGAAGCTTTCTTT.

The rearrangement links TRBV11-3 to TRBJ2-5; D tentatively fits TRBD1 or TRBD2 (5 bases each). This CDR3 is built from 15 residues. Trimming cost V 1 base and J 5 bases, with 14 bases left between them. Germline CDR1 reads SGHNT; CDR2 reads YENEEA. This CDR3 is CASSLGGTRVETQYF. The CDR3 nucleotides are TGTGCCAGCAGCTTAGGGGGCACTAGAGTCGAGACCCAGTACTTC.

The chain carries TRBV7-9 and TRBJ2-1; D remains unclear. The CDR3 contains 12 residues. Germline-derived CDR1 and CDR2 are SEHNR and FQNEAQ (reference sequence). Trimming took 6 bases from V and 10 from J, leaving 13 bases between them. CDR3 protein: CASSFPLGEQFF. The CDR3, as DNA: TGTGCCAGCAGTTTTCCCTTGGGGGAGCAGTTCTTC.

The gene calls are TRBV7-2 and TRBJ1-4, with 8 bases fitting TRBD1. Trimming took 5 bases from V and 7 from J; bases not matched to a gene: 3. CDR3 length equals 13 residues. Germline V gives CDR1 SGHTA, CDR2 FQGNSA. The CDR3 DNA sequence: TGTGCCAGCAGCACCGGACAGGGTGAAAAACTGTTTTTT. Translated, it gives CASSTGQGEKLFF. The whole variable domain, filled in from reference TRBV7-2 and TRBJ1-4, reads GAGVSQSPSNKVTEKGKDVELRCDPISGHTALYWYRQSLGQGLEFLIYFQGNSAPDKSGLPSDRFSAERTGGSVSTLTIQRTQQEDSAVYLCASSTGQGEKLFFGSGTQLSVL.

This clone was found a few times. V usage is TRBV2 and J usage is TRBJ1-2; D remains ambiguous. Deletions cut 7 bases from V and 1 base from J, with 13 bases between. Germline CDR1 is SNHLY and CDR2 is FYNNEI. CDR3 length equals 14 residues. CDR3 amino acids: CASTRDKFNYGYTF. The CDR3 nucleotides are TGTGCCAGCACCCGAGACAAGTTTAACTATGGCTACACCTTC.

The gene calls are TRBV27 and TRBJ2-1; 16 bases are a match to TRBD2. Germline CDR1 reads MNHEY; CDR2 reads SMNVEV (reference sequence). This CDR3 comprises 13 residues. J was trimmed by 9 bases and V by 9 bases; bases with no gene match: 2. CDR3 amino acids: CASGTSGRGEQFF. CDR3 DNA: TGTGCCAGTGGGACTAGCGGGAGGGGTGAGCAGTTCTTC.

The chain links TRBV6-6 to TRBJ2-4; D not certain. This CDR3 is 12 amino acids long. The germline V and J ends were trimmed by 5 bases and 12 bases, with 14 bases remaining between them. Germline CDR1 and CDR2: MNHNY and SVGAGI (reference sequence). CDR3 DNA sequence: TGTGCCAGCAGTACACCCTCCCTGCCTCAGTACTTC. It codes for CASSTPSLPQYF.

This chain joins TRBV5-1 and TRBJ2-3, with a possible D match to TRBD1 (5 bases). The V gene's germline CDR1 is SGHRS and CDR2 YFSETQ. The V gene lost 0 bases and the J gene lost 1 base, with 15 bases spanning the gap. CDR3 size: 17 residues. The CDR3 region is CASSLEGRDEGTDTQYF. CDR3 nucleotides: TGCGCCAGCAGCTTGGAGGGCAGGGATGAGGGCACAGATACGCAGTATTTT.

This clone came up many times. V usage is TRBV19 and J usage is TRBJ2-5, with TRBD2 matching over 11 bases. The CDR3 runs 20 residues. The trim removed 6 bases at V and 4 bases at J, leaving 22 bases unmatched. Germline-derived CDR1 and CDR2 are LNHDA and SQIVND (reference sequence). CDR3 loop: CASSDRLAGGILEPGETQYF. The CDR3 coding sequence is TGTGCCAGTAGCGACCGTCTAGCGGGAGGAATTCTCGAGCCCGGAGAGACCCAGTACTTC.

The chain employs TRBV14 and TRBJ1-1; no clear D gene. The CDR3 is made up of 14 amino acids. V dropped 4 bases and J dropped 4 bases, with 13 bases sitting between them. Germline lookup yields CDR1 SGHDN and CDR2 FVKESK. The CDR3 here is CASSPRLVSTEAFF. Written as DNA, the CDR3 is TGTGCCAGCAGCCCCCGCCTGGTGTCCACTGAAGCTTTCTTT.

This rearrangement joins TRBV28 to TRBJ2-1; 8 bases match TRBD2. Per germline, CDR1 MDHEN and CDR2 SYDVKM. The V and J ends lost 5 bases and 2 bases, in that order; junction bases with no gene match: 5. This CDR3 is 15 amino acids long. CDR3 coding DNA: TGTGCCAGCAGTCCCCCGGGGGGGACCTACAATGAGCAGTTCTTC. Its protein is CASSPPGGTYNEQFF.

The rearrangement links TRBV2 to TRBJ2-5; TRBD1 agrees at 10 bases. The CDR3 extends over 15 amino acids. Germline trimming cut 7 bases from V and 3 bases from J; bases unmatched to any gene: 8. Germline lookup yields CDR1 SNHLY and CDR2 FYNNEI. The CDR3 sequence: CASNRLTGGEETQYF. The CDR3 DNA is TGTGCCAGCAACCGCCTGACAGGGGGCGAAGAGACCCAGTACTTC.

This clone was recorded at least ten times. CDR3 bases: TGTGCCAGCAGCTTAGTTGGCCGGGGGCGCCGGACTCAGCCCCAGCATTTT. Translated, it gives CASSLVGRGRRTQPQHF. This sequence joins TRBV7-6 and TRBJ1-5, with D possibly matching TRBD1 (6 bases). CDR3 length equals 17 residues. Trimming pared 1 base from V and 6 bases from J, leaving 19 bases between. Germline V gene sequence: CDR1 SGHVS, CDR2 FNYEAQ. Using reference TRBV7-6 and TRBJ1-5 for the parts outside the CDR3, the full variable domain is GAGVSQSPRYKVTKRGQDVALRCDPISGHVSLYWYRQALGQGPEFLTYFNYEAQQDKSGLPNDRFSAERPEGSISTLTIQRTEQRDSAMYRCASSLVGRGRRTQPQHFGDGTRLSIL.

The chain uses TRBV7-9 and TRBJ2-7, with TRBD1 matching over 8 bases. CDR3 size: 15 residues. Germline V gene sequence: CDR1 SEHNR, CDR2 FQNEAQ (reference sequence). With 1 base clipped from V and 1 base from J, the junction kept 3 bases outside the gene matches. CDR3 residues: CASSLDGDRSYEQYF. For the CDR3, the DNA is TGTGCCAGCAGCTTAGACGGGGACAGGTCCTACGAGCAGTACTTC.

The genes are TRBV7-6 and TRBJ2-1; either TRBD1 or TRBD2 may supply D (5 bases each). This CDR3 is built from 14 residues. Germline-derived CDR1 and CDR2 are SGHVS and FNYEAQ. Trimming shortened V by 1 base and J by 9 bases, and 13 bases separated the two germline ends. The CDR3 nucleotides are TGTGCCAGCAGCTTAGAGGGGCTAGCTGGTGAGCAGTTCTTC. It codes for CASSLEGLAGEQFF.